One sample yielded the 20 T cell receptor beta chains listed below, sequenced in a study of T cells in Graves' hyperthyroidism and ophthalmopathy. The investigators amplified TCR beta CDR3 regions from RNA transcripts. The primer set for the first-round RT-PCR of the TCR CDR3 was HTBI. TCRdb called the multiplex PCR reads again in MiXCR, with one record for every CDR3 protein. The sample contains around 300,000 distinct CDR3 sequences, roughly a fifth of which appear only once. Sequenced: blood. All receptors come from a man aged 50-59 years with Graves' ophthalmopathy.

The chain recombines TRBV9 with TRBJ2-5, with 9 positions matching TRBD1. Trimming cost V 2 bases and J 2 bases; bases outside gene matches: 10. CDR3 length equals 17 residues. Germline V CDR1 and CDR2: SGDLS, YYNGEE. CDR3 sequence (DNA): TGTGCCAGCAGCGTCCGGGACAGGGTTGTGGGGCAAGAGACCCAGTACTTC. Protein sequence: CASSVRDRVVGQETQYF.

The CDR3 loop is CASNRRVNTEAFF. The CDR3 nucleotides are TGTGCCAGTAACCGTCGGGTGAACACTGAAGCTTTCTTT. The V and J genes are TRBV19 and TRBJ1-1; D ambiguous. Germline loops: CDR1 LNHDA, CDR2 SQIVND (reference sequence). The CDR3 runs 13 residues. The ends were cut back, 7 bases at V and 0 bases at J, with 9 bases in the middle.

The chain is built from TRBV5-6 and TRBJ1-6; D is perhaps TRBD1 (6 bases). CDR1 is SGHDT, CDR2 YYEEEE, per germline. This CDR3 has 15 amino acids. The V gene lost 4 bases and the J gene lost 8 bases, with 16 bases spanning the gap. The CDR3 is CASSPGTPSDSPLHF. CDR3 DNA sequence: TGTGCCAGCAGCCCGGGGACACCCTCGGATTCACCCCTCCACTTT.

This clonotype turned up a few times. DNA for the CDR3: TGCGCCAGCAGCTTGGAGGCAACCGGGGAGCTGTTTTTT. It codes for CASSLEATGELFF. The chain couples TRBV5-1 to TRBJ2-2; D is unclear. The CDR3 is 13 amino acids. Germline loops: CDR1 SGHRS, CDR2 YFSETQ. Trimming removed 0 bases from V and 5 bases from J, with 5 bases in between.

The chain has TRBV2 and TRBJ2-3, with 11 nucleotides matching TRBD2. Germline CDR1 is SNHLY and CDR2 is FYNNEI. The J segment lost 10 bases and the V segment lost 2 bases, leaving 2 bases of the junction unmatched. The CDR3 length is 13 residues. The DNA of the CDR3 is TGTGCCAGCAGTGAACTAGCGGGAGGATCGCAGTATTTT. This sequence encodes CASSELAGGSQYF.

This clonotype was detected many times. The chain is built from TRBV20-1 and TRBJ2-3, with D perhaps TRBD1 (5 bases). V lost 5 bases and J lost 5, with 14 bases in between. This CDR3 spans 13 amino acids. Germline V lookup: CDR1 DFQATT, CDR2 SNEGSKA (reference sequence). The CDR3 protein is CSAPRQGRDTQYF. For the CDR3, the DNA is TGCAGTGCTCCACGGCAGGGAAGAGATACGCAGTATTTT.

This clonotype has just a few counts. As DNA, the CDR3 is TGTGCCAGCAGCTTCTCGGACCTAAACAATGAGCAGTTCTTC. This codes for CASSFSDLNNEQFF. The gene calls are TRBV11-2 and TRBJ2-1; no clear D gene. V lost 3 bases and J 5 bases, leaving 11 bases between the germline ends. The germline V gene has CDR1 SGHAT and CDR2 FQNNGV. This CDR3 comprises 14 residues.

The chain joins TRBV20-1 to TRBJ2-7; 9 bases line up with TRBD2. Germline lookup yields CDR1 DFQATT and CDR2 SNEGSKA (reference sequence). The CDR3 totals 14 residues. Germline trimming cut 1 base from V and 7 bases from J; bases unmatched to any gene: 8. CDR3 residues: CSARGVAGVGEQYF. The CDR3 DNA reads as TGCAGTGCTAGAGGGGTAGCGGGAGTAGGAGAGCAGTACTTC.

This clonotype showed up many times. The V call is TRBV5-1, the J call TRBJ2-1; 7 positions match TRBD2. Germline CDR1 is SGHRS and CDR2 is YFSETQ. This CDR3 has 15 amino acids. V shed 3 bases, J shed 9 bases, and the junction held 12 bases outside the gene matches. This chain's CDR3 is CASSWERESRPEQFF. CDR3 in DNA: TGCGCCAGCAGCTGGGAGCGGGAAAGCCGCCCTGAGCAGTTCTTC.

V is TRBV9 and J is TRBJ2-7; 8 positions agree with TRBD2. CDR3 size: 14 residues. The V segment lost 4 bases and the J segment 6 bases; nucleotides outside the gene matches: 9. The germline V gene has CDR1 SGDLS and CDR2 YYNGEE. This CDR3 reads CASSRTGGPLEQYF. CDR3 DNA sequence: TGTGCCAGCAGCCGCACGGGAGGGCCGCTCGAGCAGTACTTC.

V is TRBV20-1 and J is TRBJ1-4; a weak D match, TRBD1 (5 bases). V lost 5 bases and J 7 bases, leaving 17 bases between the germline ends. This CDR3 is built from 14 residues. Germline V lookup: CDR1 DFQATT, CDR2 SNEGSKA (reference sequence). The CDR3: CSASDGGRGEKLFF. CDR3 nucleotides: TGCAGTGCTTCCGATGGAGGGAGGGGTGAAAAACTGTTTTTT.

The chain has TRBV9 and TRBJ2-5; no reliable D call. The CDR3 loop spans 13 amino acids. V dropped 0 bases and J dropped 4 bases, with 7 bases sitting between them. Germline V CDR1 and CDR2: SGDLS, YYNGEE. CDR3 protein: CASSVGSRETQYF. The DNA for the CDR3 is TGTGCCAGCAGCGTAGGAAGCCGAGAGACCCAGTACTTC.

Many counts were recorded for this clonotype. The V gene is TRBV7-8, the J gene TRBJ2-1; 11 positions match TRBD2. Germline V lookup: CDR1 SGHVS, CDR2 FQNEAQ. CDR3 length: 17 amino acids. The junction had 7 bases not matched to a gene; V was cut back by 5 bases and J by 1 base. The CDR3: CASSLRIAGGSYNEQFF. CDR3 bases: TGTGCCAGCAGCCTAAGGATAGCGGGAGGGTCCTACAATGAGCAGTTCTTC. The full variable domain, completed using reference TRBV7-8 and TRBJ2-1, is GAGVSQSPRYKVAKRGQDVALRCDPISGHVSLFWYQQALGQGPEFLTYFQNEAQLDKSGLPSDRFFAERPEGSVSTLKIQRTQQEDSAVYLCASSLRIAGGSYNEQFFGPGTRLTVL.

This clonotype was observed at least ten times. The J gene is TRBJ2-1, the V gene TRBV13; 8 nucleotides match TRBD2. CDR1 PRHDT and CDR2 FYEKMQ come from the germline V gene (reference sequence). Unmatched junction bases numbered 11, after V lost 5 bases and J lost 8 bases. The CDR3 totals 15 residues. The CDR3 sequence: CASSPSGREGDEQFF. Written as DNA, the CDR3 is TGTGCCAGCAGCCCATCAGGACGGGAGGGCGATGAGCAGTTCTTC.

The V gene is TRBV13, the J gene TRBJ2-5, with TRBD2 identical over 12 bases. Germline V CDR1 and CDR2: PRHDT, FYEKMQ (reference sequence). CDR3 length equals 16 residues. Trimming took 4 bases from V and 4 from J; bases not matched to a gene: 7. CDR3 bases: TGTGCCAGCAGCTCTTCTAGCGGGAGGGTGGGAGAGACCCAGTACTTC. Its translation: CASSSSSGRVGETQYF. The whole variable domain, remainder taken from reference TRBV13 and TRBJ2-5, is AAGVIQSPRHLIKEKRETATLKCYPIPRHDTVYWYQQGPGQDPQFLISFYEKMQSDKGSIPDRFSAQQFSDYHSELNMSSLELGDSALYFCASSSSSGRVGETQYFGPGTRLLVL.

The chain employs TRBV18 and TRBJ2-3; D possibly corresponds to TRBD2 (5 bases). The ends were cut back, 2 bases at V and 11 bases at J, with 11 bases in the middle. The CDR3 consists of 12 residues. Germline CDR1 is KGHSH and CDR2 is LQKENI. This CDR3 reads CASSPSVREQYF. The CDR3 coding sequence is TGTGCCAGCTCACCATCCGTCCGGGAGCAGTATTTT.

This chain uses TRBV19 with TRBJ1-1; tentatively, D is TRBD1 (6 bases). V was cut by 5 bases and J by 5 bases, with 15 bases left in between. CDR1 and CDR2 (germline): LNHDA, SQIVND (reference sequence). The CDR3 covers 14 residues. Here the CDR3 reads CASSPHRDKTEAFF. DNA for the CDR3: TGTGCCAGTAGTCCACACAGGGATAAGACTGAAGCTTTCTTT.

As for this clonotype: A read error is possible here, since a much larger clone lies one base away. The chain combines TRBV2 with TRBJ1-1, with D possibly being TRBD1 (6 bases). Per germline, CDR1 SNHLY and CDR2 FYNNEI. Trimming removed 3 bases at V and 11 bases at J, with 19 bases between. The CDR3 loop spans 14 amino acids. The CDR3 protein is CASSDIPGAEEAFF. The CDR3 nucleotides are TGTGCCAGCAGTGATATTCCAGGGGCCGAGGAGGCTTTCTTT.

Only a few counts were recorded for this clonotype. The chain links TRBV29-1 to TRBJ2-1, with 10 bases that match TRBD2. V trimming: 7 bases; J trimming: 7 bases; junction bases outside the gene matches: 16. This CDR3 region has 16 residues. The germline CDR1 and CDR2 sequences are SQVTM and ANQGSEA. CDR3 region: CSAEIPLAGVKNEQFF. The CDR3, as DNA: TGCAGCGCCGAGATACCCCTAGCGGGAGTAAAAAATGAGCAGTTCTTC.

This clonotype occurred a few times. A single base separates this from a much larger clone, so it may be a read error. The chain joins TRBV6-4 to TRBJ2-6; a possible D gene is TRBD2 (5 bases). The CDR3 has 16 amino acids. The V gene's germline CDR1 is MRHNA and CDR2 SNTAGT. Trimming took off 0 bases at V and 2 bases at J, with 8 bases between the two ends. The CDR3 here is CASSDSPGAGANVLTF. CDR3 nucleotide sequence: TGTGCCAGCAGTGACTCACCCGGGGCTGGGGCCAACGTCCTGACTTTC.